The rows below give T cell receptor beta chains drawn from one sample of a study of PD-1 blockade in classical Hodgkin lymphoma. Generated by immunoSEQ multiplex PCR, the TCRdb table keeps only in-frame clones and is missing some. The sample holds about 84,000 clones, about nine tenths seen once. The sample consisted of peripheral blood mononuclear cells (PBMCs), taken at baseline. These receptor sequences come from a human donor with classical Hodgkin lymphoma. The conserved cysteine and the conserved F or W are not part of the CDR3 here. The order of the fields is J gene, D gene, V gene, CDR3 protein. A D gene is named only where the DNA matches it firmly.

j_call: TRBJ1-4; d_call: .; v_call: TRBV9; cdr3_aa: ASSVVRGSKLF
j_call: TRBJ1-2; d_call: .; v_call: TRBV5-1; cdr3_aa: ASSPRTASYGYT
j_call: TRBJ2-1; d_call: .; v_call: TRBV4-3; cdr3_aa: ASSQDGDILYNEQF
j_call: TRBJ1-1; d_call: .; v_call: TRBV12-2; cdr3_aa: ASRLKPDRVDTEAF
j_call: TRBJ2-7; d_call: TRBD1; v_call: TRBV4-1; cdr3_aa: ASSQGIGQGKPYEQY
j_call: TRBJ1-2; d_call: .; v_call: TRBV19; cdr3_aa: ASSMERRQNGYT
j_call: TRBJ2-2; d_call: .; v_call: TRBV28; cdr3_aa: ASSLGASSAGELF
j_call: TRBJ2-3; d_call: TRBD2; v_call: TRBV9; cdr3_aa: ASSATTSSPTDTQY
j_call: TRBJ2-7; d_call: .; v_call: TRBV11-2; cdr3_aa: ASSLGGDSGSYEQY
j_call: TRBJ2-3; d_call: TRBD2; v_call: TRBV11-2; cdr3_aa: ASSLWSSGGTDTQY
j_call: TRBJ1-5; d_call: .; v_call: TRBV18; cdr3_aa: ASSLSPGEAQPQH
j_call: TRBJ1-1; d_call: .; v_call: TRBV7-9; cdr3_aa: ASSRRADEAF
j_call: TRBJ2-1; d_call: .; v_call: TRBV6-5; cdr3_aa: ASSYSIGPYNEQF
j_call: TRBJ2-1; d_call: TRBD2; v_call: TRBV2; cdr3_aa: ASSGGGINGRGEQF
j_call: TRBJ2-1; d_call: .; v_call: TRBV28; cdr3_aa: ASSSEGSSYNEQF
j_call: TRBJ1-2; d_call: .; v_call: TRBV6-1; cdr3_aa: ASSLAGTTTYGYT
j_call: TRBJ1-2; d_call: .; v_call: TRBV6-5; cdr3_aa: ASSYGNLNYGYT
j_call: TRBJ2-5; d_call: TRBD2; v_call: TRBV5-1; cdr3_aa: ASMGSGSETQY
j_call: TRBJ2-1; d_call: TRBD2; v_call: TRBV6-5; cdr3_aa: ASSPSGSSYNEQF
j_call: TRBJ2-7; d_call: .; v_call: TRBV18; cdr3_aa: ASSPFVAGASMNYEQY
j_call: TRBJ2-3; d_call: .; v_call: TRBV7-6; cdr3_aa: ASSISSDHPPDTQY
j_call: TRBJ2-1; d_call: .; v_call: TRBV4-1; cdr3_aa: ASSFEGLRLMNPSYNEQF
j_call: TRBJ2-7; d_call: TRBD2; v_call: TRBV6-5; cdr3_aa: ASSLSSGSAHEQY
j_call: TRBJ2-1; d_call: .; v_call: TRBV5-7; cdr3_aa: ASTLGRNEQF
j_call: TRBJ1-2; d_call: .; v_call: TRBV29-1; cdr3_aa: SVWGNYGYT
j_call: TRBJ2-2; d_call: TRBD2; v_call: TRBV11-3; cdr3_aa: ASSLGGLGTGELF
j_call: TRBJ1-1; d_call: .; v_call: TRBV7-2; cdr3_aa: ASSLGTANTEAF
j_call: TRBJ1-1; d_call: TRBD1; v_call: TRBV6-1; cdr3_aa: ASSAWDRGRDEAF
j_call: TRBJ2-7; d_call: .; v_call: TRBV5-1; cdr3_aa: ASSLGGVNREQY